A single TCR beta chain is shown here with its context. This sample is drawn from a study of blood T cell repertoires in COVID-19. Overall study context: The United States, Italy and Spain supplied acute and convalescent COVID-19 samples. PBMCs, B-cell-depleted T cells, or T cells provided the cDNA or gDNA that made up the material.

Methods used by the authors: For nucleated cells, counts were estimated from reference gene primer amplification. Measured with immunoSEQ multiplex PCR; TCRdb has only the in-frame clones, and not every one. V, J and clone size derive from that table, while D and trimming were established from the DNA sequence. This sample has 200,000 to 300,000 clones; around 88% occur once, and the top ten carry roughly an eighth. This clonotype was obtained from a man older than 75 with acute or convalescent COVID-19. Sequencing was carried out using peripheral blood.

The CDR3 here is CASSQLGQGNQPQHF. CDR3 nucleotide sequence: TGTGCCAGCAGTCAACTAGGACAGGGAAATCAGCCCCAGCATTTT. The V and J genes are TRBV6-5 and TRBJ1-5; 8 bases align to TRBD1. The germline V gene encodes CDR1 MNHEY and CDR2 SVGAGI. The CDR3 runs to 15 residues. Trimming at V came to 5 bases and at J to 4 bases, leaving 7 bases not matched to a gene.